This T cell receptor (beta chain) appears in the sequencing data of a study of CD8 T cells in Susac syndrome. RNA amounts of roughly 0.45 to 1 ug underwent reverse transcription with random hexamers. Each CDR3 protein is one row after TCRdb ran MiXCR on the immunoSEQ multiplex PCR reads. The sample holds about 250,000 distinct CDR3 sequences; approximately 92% are singletons and the top ten take about 0.071%. Negative isolation yielded the CD8+ and CD4+ T cells, while FACS enriched the TEMRA cells. The sample was CD4+ T cells from PBMCs. This receptor was taken from a human donor with multiple sclerosis.

The CDR3 coding sequence is TGCGCCAGCAGCTGGCTAGCCCCAGAGACCCAGTACTTC. Translated, it gives CASSWLAPETQYF. The rearrangement links TRBV4-1 to TRBJ2-5, with a weak D call TRBD2 (5 bases). Looked up from germline, CDR1 is MGHRA and CDR2 is YSYEKL. The CDR3 consists of 13 residues. V lost 5 bases to trimming and J lost 4 bases, with 11 bases between them.